The 2 T cell receptor beta chains in this list originate from one sample, sequenced in a study of cytomegalovirus exposure and HLA in healthy donors. 13 Jbeta primers and 60 Vbeta primers were used for the PCR. The table came from immunoSEQ multiplex PCR; TCRdb's copy has only in-frame clones and leaves some out. The sample has fewer than 150,000 clones; 79% are singletons. Sequencing was performed on PBMCs. All receptors derive from a man aged 35-49 years in good health and CMV-seropositive.

V is TRBV29-1 and J is TRBJ2-7; D perhaps matches TRBD2 (6 bases). This CDR3 has 20 residues. Looked up from germline, CDR1 is SQVTM and CDR2 is ANQGSEA. The V gene lost 7 bases and the J gene lost 2 bases, with 36 bases spanning the gap. Here the CDR3 reads CSEGSRYQGRSDHSPYEQYF. The CDR3 coding sequence is TGCAGCGAAGGGTCCAGGTATCAAGGGAGGAGCGACCACAGTCCCTACGAGCAGTACTTC.

This CDR3 is CASSSGQGGSQETQYF. As DNA, the CDR3 is TGCGCCAGCAGCAGCGGACAGGGTGGATCCCAAGAGACCCAGTACTTC. V and J are TRBV5-1 and TRBJ2-5, with 8 bases that match TRBD1. With 4 bases clipped from V and 1 base from J, the junction kept 9 bases outside the gene matches. Germline lookup yields CDR1 SGHRS and CDR2 YFSETQ. CDR3 length: 16 residues.